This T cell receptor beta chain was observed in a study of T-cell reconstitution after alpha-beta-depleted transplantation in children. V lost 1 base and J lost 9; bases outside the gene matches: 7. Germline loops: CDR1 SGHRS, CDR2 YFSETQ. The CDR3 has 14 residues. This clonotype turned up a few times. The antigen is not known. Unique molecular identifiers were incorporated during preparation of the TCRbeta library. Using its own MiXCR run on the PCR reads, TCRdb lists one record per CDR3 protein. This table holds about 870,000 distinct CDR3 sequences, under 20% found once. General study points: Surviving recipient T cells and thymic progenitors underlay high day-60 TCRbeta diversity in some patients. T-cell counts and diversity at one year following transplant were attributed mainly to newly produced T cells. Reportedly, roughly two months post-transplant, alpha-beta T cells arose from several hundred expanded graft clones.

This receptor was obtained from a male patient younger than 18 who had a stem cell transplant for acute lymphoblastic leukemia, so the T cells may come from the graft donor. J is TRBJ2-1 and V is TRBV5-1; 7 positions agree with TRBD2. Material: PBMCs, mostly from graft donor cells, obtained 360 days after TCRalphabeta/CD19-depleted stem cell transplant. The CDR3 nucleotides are TGCGCCAGCAGCTTGAGCTGGGGGGGTGCTGAGCAGTTCTTC. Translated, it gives CASSLSWGGAEQFF.